The source of this T cell receptor (beta chain) is a study of CD8 T cells in ankylosing spondylitis. This clonotype was seen many times. Its antigen remains unidentified. TCRdb reanalysed the 5' RACE reads using MiXCR and keeps one entry per CDR3 protein. Among 450,000 to 550,000 distinct CDR3 sequences listed, about 5.2% were seen once. The CDR3 contains 13 residues. V shed 5 bases and J shed 2 bases, with 9 bases lying between them. Germline CDR1 SGHVS, CDR2 FNYEAQ. Study-level findings and limits: Disease-linked clones were found to be CD8+ and relatively rare in peripheral blood. Fewer than ten highly homologous variants made up a TCR beta motif that seemed to typify ankylosing spondylitis blood. Clones linked to disease were reported to show significant enrichment in matched ankylosing spondylitis synovial fluid.

The chain links TRBV7-6 to TRBJ2-5; no reliable D call. Sequencing was carried out using blood, either unsorted or a sorted T cell fraction (not recorded which). This sequence was found in a male donor with ankylosing spondylitis. The CDR3 region is CASSTSRQETQYF. DNA for the CDR3: TGTGCCAGCAGCACCAGTAGGCAAGAGACCCAGTACTTC.